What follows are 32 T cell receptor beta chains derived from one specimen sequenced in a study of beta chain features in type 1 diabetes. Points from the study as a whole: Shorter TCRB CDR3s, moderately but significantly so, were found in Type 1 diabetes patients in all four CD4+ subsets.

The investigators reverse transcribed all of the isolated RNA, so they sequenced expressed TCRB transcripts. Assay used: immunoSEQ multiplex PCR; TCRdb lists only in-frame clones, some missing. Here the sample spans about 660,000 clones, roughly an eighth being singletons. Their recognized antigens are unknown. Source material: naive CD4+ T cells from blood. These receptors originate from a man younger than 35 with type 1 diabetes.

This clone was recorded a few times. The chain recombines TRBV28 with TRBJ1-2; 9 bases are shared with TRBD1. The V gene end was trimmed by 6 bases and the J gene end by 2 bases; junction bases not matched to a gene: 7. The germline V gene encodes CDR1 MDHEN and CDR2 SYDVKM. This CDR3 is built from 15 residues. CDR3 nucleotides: TGTGCCAGCAGCCCCGCCGGGACAGGGAACTATGGCTACACCTTC. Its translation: CASSPAGTGNYGYTF.

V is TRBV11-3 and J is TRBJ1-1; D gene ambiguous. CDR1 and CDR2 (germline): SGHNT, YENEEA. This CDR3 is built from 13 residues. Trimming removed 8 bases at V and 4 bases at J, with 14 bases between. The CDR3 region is CASAPLRATEAFF. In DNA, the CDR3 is TGTGCCAGCGCCCCTTTAAGGGCCACTGAAGCTTTCTTT. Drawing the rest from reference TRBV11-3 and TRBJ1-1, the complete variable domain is EAGVVQSPRYKIIEKKQPVAFWCNPISGHNTLYWYLQNLGQGPELLIRYENEEAVDDSQLPKDRFSAERLKGVDSTLKIQPAELGDSAVYLCASAPLRATEAFFGQGTRLTVV.

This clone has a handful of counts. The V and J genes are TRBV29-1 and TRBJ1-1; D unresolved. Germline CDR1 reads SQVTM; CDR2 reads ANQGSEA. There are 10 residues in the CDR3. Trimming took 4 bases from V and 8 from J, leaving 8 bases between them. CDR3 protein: CSVVGGEAFF. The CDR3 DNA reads TGCAGCGTTGTGGGAGGGGAAGCTTTCTTT.

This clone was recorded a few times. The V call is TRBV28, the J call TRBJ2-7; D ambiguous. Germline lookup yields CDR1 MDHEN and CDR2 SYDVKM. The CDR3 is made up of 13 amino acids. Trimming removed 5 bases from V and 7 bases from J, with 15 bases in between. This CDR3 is CASSHAPVYEQYF. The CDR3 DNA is TGTGCCAGCAGTCACGCACCCGTCTATGAGCAGTACTTC.

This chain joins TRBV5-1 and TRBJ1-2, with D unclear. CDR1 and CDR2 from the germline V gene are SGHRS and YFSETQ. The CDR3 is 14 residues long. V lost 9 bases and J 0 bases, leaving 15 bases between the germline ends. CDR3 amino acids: CATSPADANYGYTF. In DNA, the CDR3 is TGCGCCACCTCCCCGGCCGATGCTAACTATGGCTACACCTTC.

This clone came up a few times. Here the CDR3 reads CASSVDQGGGEQYF. The CDR3 DNA sequence: TGTGCCAGCAGCGTAGATCAGGGGGGAGGCGAGCAGTACTTC. The chain has TRBV9 and TRBJ2-7; D might be TRBD1 (7 bases). The length of the CDR3 is 14 residues. Between the trimmed V and J ends, which lost 0 bases and 6 bases, there was a span of 13 bases. Germline-derived CDR1 and CDR2 are SGDLS and YYNGEE. Together with reference TRBV9 and TRBJ2-7, the CDR3 gives the full variable domain: DSGVTQTPKHLITATGQRVTLRCSPRSGDLSVYWYQQSLDQGLQFLIQYYNGEERAKGNILERFSAQQFPDLHSELNLSSLELGDSALYFCASSVDQGGGEQYFGPGTRLTVT.

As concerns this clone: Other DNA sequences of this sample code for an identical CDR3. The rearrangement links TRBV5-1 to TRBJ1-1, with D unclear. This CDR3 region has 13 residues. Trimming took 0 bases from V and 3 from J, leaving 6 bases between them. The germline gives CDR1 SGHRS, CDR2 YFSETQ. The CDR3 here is CASSLDRDTEAFF. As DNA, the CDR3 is TGCGCCAGCAGCTTGGACAGAGACACTGAAGCTTTCTTT.

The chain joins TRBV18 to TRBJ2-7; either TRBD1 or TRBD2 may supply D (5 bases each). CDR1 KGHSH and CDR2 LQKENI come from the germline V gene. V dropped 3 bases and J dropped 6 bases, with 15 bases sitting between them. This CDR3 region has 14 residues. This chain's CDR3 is CASSPEGVRGEQYF. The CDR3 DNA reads TGTGCCAGCTCACCCGAAGGGGTACGGGGCGAGCAGTACTTC.

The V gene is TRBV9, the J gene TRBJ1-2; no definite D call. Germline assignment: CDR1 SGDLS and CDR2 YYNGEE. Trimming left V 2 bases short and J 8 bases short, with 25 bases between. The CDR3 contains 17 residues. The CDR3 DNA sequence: TGTGCCAGCAGCGTCCTCGCCAACCCAGACCCGAGACGGGGCTACACCTTC. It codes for CASSVLANPDPRRGYTF.

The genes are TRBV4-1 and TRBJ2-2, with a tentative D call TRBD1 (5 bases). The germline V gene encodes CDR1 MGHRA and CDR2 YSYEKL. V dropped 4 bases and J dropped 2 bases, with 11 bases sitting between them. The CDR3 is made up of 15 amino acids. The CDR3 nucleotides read TGCGCCAGCAGCCCCCGACAGCTAAACACCGGGGAGCTGTTTTTT. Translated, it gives CASSPRQLNTGELFF.

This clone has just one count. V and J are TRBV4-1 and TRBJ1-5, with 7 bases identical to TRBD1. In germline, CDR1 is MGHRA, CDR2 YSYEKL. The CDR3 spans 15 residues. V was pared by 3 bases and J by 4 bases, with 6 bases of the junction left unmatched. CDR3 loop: CASSHSQGGNQPQHF. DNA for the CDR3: TGCGCCAGCAGCCACAGTCAGGGGGGGAATCAGCCCCAGCATTTT.

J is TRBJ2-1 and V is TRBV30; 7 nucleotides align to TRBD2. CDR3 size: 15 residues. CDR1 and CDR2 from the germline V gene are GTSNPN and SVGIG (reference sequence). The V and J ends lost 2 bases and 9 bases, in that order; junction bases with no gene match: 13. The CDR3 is CAWSRPSGGRREQFF. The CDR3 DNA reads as TGTGCCTGGAGTCGTCCTAGCGGCGGGCGACGTGAGCAGTTCTTC.

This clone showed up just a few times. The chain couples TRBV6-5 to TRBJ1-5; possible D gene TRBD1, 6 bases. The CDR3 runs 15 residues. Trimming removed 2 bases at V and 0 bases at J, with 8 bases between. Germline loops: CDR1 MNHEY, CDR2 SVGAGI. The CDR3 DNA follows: TGTGCCAGCAGTTACGACAGGAATAGCAATCAGCCCCAGCATTTT. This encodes CASSYDRNSNQPQHF.

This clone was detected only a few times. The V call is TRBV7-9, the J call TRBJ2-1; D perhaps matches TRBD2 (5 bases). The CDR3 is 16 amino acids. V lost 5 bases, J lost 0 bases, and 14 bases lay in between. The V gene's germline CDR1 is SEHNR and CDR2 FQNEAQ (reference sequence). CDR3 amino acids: CASSPRGDRSYNEQFF. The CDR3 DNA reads TGTGCCAGCAGCCCCCGGGGAGATCGCTCCTACAATGAGCAGTTCTTC.

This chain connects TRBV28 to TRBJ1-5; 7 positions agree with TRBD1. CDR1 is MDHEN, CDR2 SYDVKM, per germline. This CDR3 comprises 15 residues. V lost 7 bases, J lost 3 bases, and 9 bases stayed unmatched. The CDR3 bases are TGTGCCAGCACCCTGCCACAGGGGAACAATCAGCCCCAGCATTTT. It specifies CASTLPQGNNQPQHF.

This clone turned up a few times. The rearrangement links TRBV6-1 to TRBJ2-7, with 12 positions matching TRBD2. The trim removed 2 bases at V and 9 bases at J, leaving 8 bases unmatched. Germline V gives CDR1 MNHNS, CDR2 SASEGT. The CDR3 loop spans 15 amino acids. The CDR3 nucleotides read TGTGCCAGCAGTGAACAGACTAGCGGGGGTCTAGGGCAGTACTTC. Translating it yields CASSEQTSGGLGQYF.

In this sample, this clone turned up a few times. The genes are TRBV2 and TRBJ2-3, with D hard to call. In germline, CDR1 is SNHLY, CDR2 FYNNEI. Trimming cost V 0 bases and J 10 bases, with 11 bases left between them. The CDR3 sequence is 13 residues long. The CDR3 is CASSEANPPAQYF. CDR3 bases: TGTGCCAGCAGTGAAGCGAATCCTCCCGCGCAGTATTTT.

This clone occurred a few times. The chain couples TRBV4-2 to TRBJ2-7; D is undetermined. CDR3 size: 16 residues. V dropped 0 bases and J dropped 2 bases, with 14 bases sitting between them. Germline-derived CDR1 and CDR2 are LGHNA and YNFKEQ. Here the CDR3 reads CASSQEGPRSAYEQYF. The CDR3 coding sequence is TGTGCCAGCAGCCAAGAGGGCCCCCGTTCAGCCTACGAGCAGTACTTC.

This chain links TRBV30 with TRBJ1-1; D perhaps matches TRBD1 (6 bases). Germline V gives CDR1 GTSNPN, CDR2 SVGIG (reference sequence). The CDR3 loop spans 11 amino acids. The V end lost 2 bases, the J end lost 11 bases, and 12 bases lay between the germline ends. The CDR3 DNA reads TGTGCCTGGAGTACAGGGTTTATGGCTTTCTTT. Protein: CAWSTGFMAFF.

CDR3 coding DNA: TGTGCCAGCAGTGGACGGATCAATCAGCCCCAGCATTTT. Translating gives CASSGRINQPQHF. The J gene is TRBJ1-5, the V gene TRBV6-5; D gene ambiguous. The germline gives CDR1 MNHEY, CDR2 SVGAGI. V gave up 5 bases and J gave up 3 bases, with 8 bases separating them. This CDR3 is built from 13 residues.

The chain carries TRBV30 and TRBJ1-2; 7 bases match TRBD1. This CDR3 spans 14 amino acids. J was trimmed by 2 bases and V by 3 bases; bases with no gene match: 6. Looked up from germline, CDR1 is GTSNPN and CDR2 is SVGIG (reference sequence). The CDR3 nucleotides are TGTGCCTGGAGGGAGGGGGCAGCGAACTATGGCTACACCTTC. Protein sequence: CAWREGAANYGYTF.

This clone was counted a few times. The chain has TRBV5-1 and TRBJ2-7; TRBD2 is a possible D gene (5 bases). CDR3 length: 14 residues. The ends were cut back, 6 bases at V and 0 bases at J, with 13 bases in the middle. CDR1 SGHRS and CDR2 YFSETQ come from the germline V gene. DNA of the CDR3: TGCGCCAGCACCCGGGGATGGTTCTCCTACGAGCAGTACTTC. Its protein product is CASTRGWFSYEQYF.

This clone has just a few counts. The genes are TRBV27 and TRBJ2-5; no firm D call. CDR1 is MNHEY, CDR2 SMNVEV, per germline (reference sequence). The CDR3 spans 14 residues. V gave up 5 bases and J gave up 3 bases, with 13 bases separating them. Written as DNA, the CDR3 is TGTGCCAGCAGTGGAGTCAGATCCAAAGAGACCCAGTACTTC. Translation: CASSGVRSKETQYF.

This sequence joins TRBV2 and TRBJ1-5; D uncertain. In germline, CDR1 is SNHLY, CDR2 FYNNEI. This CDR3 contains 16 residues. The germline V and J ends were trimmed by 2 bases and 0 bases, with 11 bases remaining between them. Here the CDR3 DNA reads TGTGCCAGCAGTGAATCCGGCCAGCCTAGCAATCAGCCCCAGCATTTT. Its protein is CASSESGQPSNQPQHF. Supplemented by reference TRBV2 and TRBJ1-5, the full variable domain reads EPEVTQTPSHQVTQMGQEVILRCVPISNHLYFYWYRQILGQKVEFLVSFYNNEISEKSEIFDDQFSVERPDGSNFTLKIRSTKLEDSAMYFCASSESGQPSNQPQHFGDGTRLSIL.

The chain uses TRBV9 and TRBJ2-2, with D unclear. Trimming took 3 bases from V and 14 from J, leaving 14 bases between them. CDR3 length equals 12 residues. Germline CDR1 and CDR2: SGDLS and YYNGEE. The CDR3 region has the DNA TGTGCCAGCAGCGAAACCACGGACGTACTGTTTTTT. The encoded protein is CASSETTDVLFF.

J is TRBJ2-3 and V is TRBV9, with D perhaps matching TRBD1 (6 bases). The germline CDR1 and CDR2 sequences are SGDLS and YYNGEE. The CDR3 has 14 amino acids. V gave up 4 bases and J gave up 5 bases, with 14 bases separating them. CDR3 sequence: CASSPMWGQDTQYF. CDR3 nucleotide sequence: TGTGCCAGCAGCCCCATGTGGGGGCAAGATACGCAGTATTTT.

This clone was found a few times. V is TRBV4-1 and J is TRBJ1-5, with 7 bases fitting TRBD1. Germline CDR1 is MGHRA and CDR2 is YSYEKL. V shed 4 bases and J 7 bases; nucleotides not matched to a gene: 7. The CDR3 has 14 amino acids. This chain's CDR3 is CASSPDRIRQPQHF. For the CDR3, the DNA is TGCGCCAGCAGCCCGGACAGGATCAGGCAGCCCCAGCATTTT.

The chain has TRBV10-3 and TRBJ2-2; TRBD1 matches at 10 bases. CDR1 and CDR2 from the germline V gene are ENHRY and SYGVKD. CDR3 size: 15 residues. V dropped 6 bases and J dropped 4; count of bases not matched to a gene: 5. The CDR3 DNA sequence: TGTGCCATCAGGGGACAGGGGAGTGGCACCGGGGAGCTGTTTTTT. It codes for CAIRGQGSGTGELFF.

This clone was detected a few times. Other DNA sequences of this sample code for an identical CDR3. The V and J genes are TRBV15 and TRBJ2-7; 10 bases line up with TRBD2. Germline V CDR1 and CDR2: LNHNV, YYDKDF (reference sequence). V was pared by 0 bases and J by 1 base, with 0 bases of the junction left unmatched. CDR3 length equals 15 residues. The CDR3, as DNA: TGTGCCACCAGCAGAGAGACTAGCGGGTCCTACGAGCAGTACTTC. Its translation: CATSRETSGSYEQYF.

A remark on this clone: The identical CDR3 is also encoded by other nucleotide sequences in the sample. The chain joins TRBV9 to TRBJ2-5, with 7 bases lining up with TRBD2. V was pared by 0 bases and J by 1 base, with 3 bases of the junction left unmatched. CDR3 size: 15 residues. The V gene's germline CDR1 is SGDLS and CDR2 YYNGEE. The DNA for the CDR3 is TGTGCCAGCAGCGTAGTGGCTAGCGGCCAAGAGACCCAGTACTTC. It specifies CASSVVASGQETQYF.

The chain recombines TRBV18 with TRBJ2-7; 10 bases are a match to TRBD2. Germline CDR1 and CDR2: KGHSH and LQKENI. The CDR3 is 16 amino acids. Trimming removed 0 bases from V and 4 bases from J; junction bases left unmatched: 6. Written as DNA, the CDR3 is TGTGCCAGCTCACCACCTCTAGCGGGAGAGGCTTACGAGCAGTACTTC. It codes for CASSPPLAGEAYEQYF. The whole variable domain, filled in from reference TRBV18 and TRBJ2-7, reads NAGVMQNPRHLVRRRGQEARLRCSPMKGHSHVYWYRQLPEEGLKFMVYLQKENIIDESGMPKERFSAEFPKEGPSILRIQQVVRGDSAAYFCASSPPLAGEAYEQYFGPGTRLTVT.

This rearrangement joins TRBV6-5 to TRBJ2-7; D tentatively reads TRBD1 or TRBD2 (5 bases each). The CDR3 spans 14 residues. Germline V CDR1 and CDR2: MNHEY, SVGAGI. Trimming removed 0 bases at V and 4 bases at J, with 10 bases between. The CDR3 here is CASSYSLGGYEQYF. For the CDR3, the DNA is TGTGCCAGCAGTTACTCGCTTGGGGGTTACGAGCAGTACTTC.